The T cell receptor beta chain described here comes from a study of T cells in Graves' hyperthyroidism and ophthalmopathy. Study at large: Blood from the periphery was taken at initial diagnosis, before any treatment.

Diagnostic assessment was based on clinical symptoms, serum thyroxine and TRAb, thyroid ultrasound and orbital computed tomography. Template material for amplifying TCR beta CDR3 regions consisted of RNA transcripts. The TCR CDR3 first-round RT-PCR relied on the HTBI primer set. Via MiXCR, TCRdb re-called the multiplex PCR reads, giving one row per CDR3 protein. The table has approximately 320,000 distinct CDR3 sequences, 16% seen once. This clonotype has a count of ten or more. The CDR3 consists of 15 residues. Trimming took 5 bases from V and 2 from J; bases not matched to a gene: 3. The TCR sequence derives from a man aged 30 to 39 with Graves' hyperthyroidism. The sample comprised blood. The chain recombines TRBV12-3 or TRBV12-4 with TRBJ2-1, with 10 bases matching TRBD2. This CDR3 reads CASSRSGGTYNEQFF. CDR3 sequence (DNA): TGTGCCAGCAGTCGTAGCGGGGGGACCTACAATGAGCAGTTCTTC.